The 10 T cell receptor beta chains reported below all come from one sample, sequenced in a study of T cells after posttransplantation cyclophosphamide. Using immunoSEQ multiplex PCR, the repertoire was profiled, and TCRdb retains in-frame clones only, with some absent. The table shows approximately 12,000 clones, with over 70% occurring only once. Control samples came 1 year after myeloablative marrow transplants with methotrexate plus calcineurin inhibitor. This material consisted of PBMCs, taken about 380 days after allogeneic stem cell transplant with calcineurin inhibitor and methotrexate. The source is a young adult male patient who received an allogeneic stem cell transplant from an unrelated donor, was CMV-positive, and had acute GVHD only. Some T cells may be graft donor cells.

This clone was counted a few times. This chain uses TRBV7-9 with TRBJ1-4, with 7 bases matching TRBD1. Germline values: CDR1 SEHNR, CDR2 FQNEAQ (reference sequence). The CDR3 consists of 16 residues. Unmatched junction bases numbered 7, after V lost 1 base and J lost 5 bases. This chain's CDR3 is CASSLEGTVGNEKLFF. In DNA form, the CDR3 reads TGTGCCAGCAGCTTAGAGGGGACAGTCGGGAATGAAAAACTGTTTTTT.

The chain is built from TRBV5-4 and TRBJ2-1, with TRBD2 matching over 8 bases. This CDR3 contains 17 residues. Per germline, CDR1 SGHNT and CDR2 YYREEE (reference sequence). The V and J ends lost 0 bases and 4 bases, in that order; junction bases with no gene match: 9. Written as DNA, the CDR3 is TGTGCCAGCAGCTTGGCCGGCGGGGGGAACCAATACAATGAGCAGTTCTTC. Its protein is CASSLAGGGNQYNEQFF.

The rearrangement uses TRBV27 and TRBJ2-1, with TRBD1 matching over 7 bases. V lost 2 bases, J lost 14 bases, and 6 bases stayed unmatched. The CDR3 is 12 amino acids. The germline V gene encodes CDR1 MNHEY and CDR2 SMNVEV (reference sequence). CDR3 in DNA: TGTGCCAGCAGTTTAAAGTCAGGACAGGAGTTCTTC. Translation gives CASSLKSGQEFF.

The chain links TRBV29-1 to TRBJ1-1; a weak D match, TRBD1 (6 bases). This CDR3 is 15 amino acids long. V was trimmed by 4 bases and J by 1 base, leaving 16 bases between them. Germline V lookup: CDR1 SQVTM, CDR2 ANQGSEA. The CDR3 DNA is TGCAGCGTTGCCAAAAACAGGGTAAAGAACACTGAAGCTTTCTTT. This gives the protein CSVAKNRVKNTEAFF.

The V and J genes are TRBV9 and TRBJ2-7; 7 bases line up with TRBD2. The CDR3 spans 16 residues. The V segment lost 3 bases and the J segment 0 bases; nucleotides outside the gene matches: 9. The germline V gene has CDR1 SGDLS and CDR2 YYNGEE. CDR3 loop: CASSAIAGPSSYEQYF. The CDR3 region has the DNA TGTGCCAGCAGCGCCATAGCGGGCCCTAGCTCCTACGAGCAGTACTTC.

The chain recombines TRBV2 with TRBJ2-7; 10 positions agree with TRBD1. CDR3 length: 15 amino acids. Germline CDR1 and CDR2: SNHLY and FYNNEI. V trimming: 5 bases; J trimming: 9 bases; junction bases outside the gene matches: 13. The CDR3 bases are TGTGCCAGCAGTCGAAGTTGGGACAGGGGTTCGGGGCAGTACTTC. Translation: CASSRSWDRGSGQYF.

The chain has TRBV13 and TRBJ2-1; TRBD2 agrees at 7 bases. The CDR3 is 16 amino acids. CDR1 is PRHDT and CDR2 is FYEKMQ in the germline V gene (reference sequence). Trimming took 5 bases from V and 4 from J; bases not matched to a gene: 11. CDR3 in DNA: TGTGCCAGCAGCGCAACCGGGACTACCAATTACAATGAGCAGTTCTTC. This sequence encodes CASSATGTTNYNEQFF.

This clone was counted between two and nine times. CDR3 nucleotides: TGCGCCAGCAGCTCTGGGGGGGAGAGCAACACTGAAGCTTTCTTT. As protein: CASSSGGESNTEAFF. The J gene is TRBJ1-1, the V gene TRBV5-1, with TRBD1 as a possible D gene (5 bases). Trimming removed 3 bases at V and 2 bases at J, with 14 bases between. Germline values: CDR1 SGHRS, CDR2 YFSETQ. The CDR3 has 15 residues. Filled out from reference TRBV5-1 and TRBJ1-1, the complete variable domain reads KAGVTQTPRYLIKTRGQQVTLSCSPISGHRSVSWYQQTPGQGLQFLFEYFSETQRNKGNFPGRFSGRQFSNSRSEMNVSTLELGDSALYLCASSSGGESNTEAFFGQGTRLTVV.

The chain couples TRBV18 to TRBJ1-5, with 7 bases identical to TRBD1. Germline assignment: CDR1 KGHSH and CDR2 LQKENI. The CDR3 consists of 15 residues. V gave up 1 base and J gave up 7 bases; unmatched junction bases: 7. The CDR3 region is CASSPQGGEGQPQHF. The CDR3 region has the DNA TGTGCCAGCTCACCACAAGGGGGCGAGGGACAGCCCCAGCATTTT.

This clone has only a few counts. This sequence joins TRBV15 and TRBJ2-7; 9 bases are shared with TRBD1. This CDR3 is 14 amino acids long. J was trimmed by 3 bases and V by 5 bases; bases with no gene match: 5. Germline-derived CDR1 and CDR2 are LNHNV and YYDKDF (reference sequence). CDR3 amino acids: CATSVGTGNYEQYF. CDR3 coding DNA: TGTGCCACCAGCGTCGGGACAGGGAACTACGAGCAGTACTTC.